This T cell receptor (beta chain) was recorded in a study of blood T cell repertoires in COVID-19. As for the study in general: COVID-19 samples from acute and convalescent phases originated in the United States, Italy and Spain. PBMCs, B-cell-depleted T cells, or T cells provided the cDNA or gDNA that made up the material.

In the original analysis: The assay estimated nucleated cells by amplifying reference gene primers. Sequencing used immunoSEQ multiplex PCR; TCRdb keeps in-frame clones, though not all of them. That table furnishes V, J and clone size, whereas the DNA furnished D and trimming. The repertoire holds 300,000 to 350,000 clones, with under 95% as singletons. The receptor was isolated from a woman in her late teens or twenties who had recovered from COVID-19. The sample was peripheral blood.

The CDR3 region is CASSSGTSGNTGELFF. CDR3 sequence (DNA): TGTGCCAGCAGCTCCGGGACTAGCGGGAACACCGGGGAGCTGTTTTTT. The gene calls are TRBV11-3 and TRBJ2-2, with 11 bases lining up with TRBD2. Unmatched junction bases numbered 2, after V lost 4 bases and J lost 1 base. The CDR3 extends over 16 amino acids. Per germline, CDR1 SGHNT and CDR2 YENEEA.